A single sample is the source of the 15 T cell receptor beta chains below, sequenced in a study of OX40 agonist ivuxolimab in advanced cancers. TCRdb's copy holds only in-frame clones and misses some; the assay was immunoSEQ multiplex PCR. The sample records roughly 84,000 clones, around 85% being singletons. Sequencing was performed on CD4+ or CD8+ T cells sorted from blood, taken in a trial of the OX40 agonist ivuxolimab. The origin of the receptors is an adult with an advanced solid tumor such as melanoma, head and neck, liver or kidney cancer.

The V call is TRBV20-1, the J call TRBJ1-5, with D hard to call. Germline V lookup: CDR1 DFQATT, CDR2 SNEGSKA (reference sequence). This CDR3 region has 11 residues. V was cut by 5 bases and J by 4 bases, with 6 bases left in between. The CDR3 DNA follows: TGCAGTGCTGATAATAATCAGCCCCAGCATTTT. Translated, it gives CSADNNQPQHF.

The chain couples TRBV5-1 to TRBJ1-1, with D possibly TRBD1 on 5 matching bases. The CDR3 consists of 14 residues. CDR1 is SGHRS and CDR2 is YFSETQ in the germline V gene. Trimming took 7 bases from V and 5 from J, leaving 18 bases between them. The CDR3 DNA follows: TGCGCCAGCGGCCTTCAGGGAAGAGGGACTGAAGCTTTCTTT. Encoded protein: CASGLQGRGTEAFF.

This sequence joins TRBV7-3 and TRBJ2-7, with D perhaps assigned TRBD1 or TRBD2 (5 bases each). V lost 4 bases and J 6 bases, leaving 13 bases between the germline ends. The germline gives CDR1 SGHTA, CDR2 FQGTGA. The CDR3 extends over 13 amino acids. In DNA, the CDR3 is TGTGCCAGCAGCTATGGGGGAGCCGTCGAGCAGTACTTC. Protein sequence: CASSYGGAVEQYF.

This clone was recorded only once. The rearrangement joins TRBV11-2 to TRBJ1-1; D remains ambiguous. The V gene's germline CDR1 is SGHAT and CDR2 FQNNGV. Trimming left V 0 bases short and J 5 bases short, with 7 bases between. The CDR3 extends over 13 amino acids. CDR3 nucleotides: TGTGCCAGCAGCTTAGACAGAAAAACTGAAGCTTTCTTT. Its translation is CASSLDRKTEAFF.

The chain uses TRBV10-2 and TRBJ1-2, with D tentatively TRBD1 (6 bases). CDR1 and CDR2 from the germline V gene are WSHSY and SAAADI. The CDR3 runs to 14 residues. Trimming removed 5 bases at V and 8 bases at J, with 18 bases between. The CDR3 region is CASSHTGRDGGYTF. In DNA, the CDR3 is TGCGCCAGCAGTCACACAGGGAGGGACGGCGGCTACACCTTC.

V and J are TRBV6-1 and TRBJ1-3; no clear D. The CDR3 has 14 amino acids. CDR1 is MNHNS, CDR2 SASEGT, per germline. V was cut by 6 bases and J by 3 bases, with 12 bases left in between. The CDR3 loop reads CASRGGNFGNTIYF. CDR3 DNA sequence: TGTGCCAGCAGGGGAGGAAACTTTGGAAACACCATATATTTT.

The rearrangement uses TRBV4-3 and TRBJ2-7; TRBD1 matches 9 bases. The CDR3 totals 18 residues. V was pared by 1 base and J by 4 bases, with 14 bases of the junction left unmatched. Germline V gives CDR1 LGHNA, CDR2 YSLEER. The CDR3: CASSQGTGVGSSGYEQYF. CDR3 nucleotides: TGCGCCAGCAGCCAAGGGACAGGGGTCGGGAGTAGTGGGTACGAGCAGTACTTC.

The chain is built from TRBV9 and TRBJ1-2, with D uncertain. Looked up from germline, CDR1 is SGDLS and CDR2 is YYNGEE. This CDR3 is 13 amino acids long. V was trimmed by 6 bases and J by 4 bases, leaving 13 bases between them. In nucleotides, the CDR3 is TGTGCCAGCACCTCCGGGGTTGGCTATGGCTACACCTTC. It encodes CASTSGVGYGYTF.

This rearrangement joins TRBV28 to TRBJ1-4; possibly TRBD1 for D (5 bases). V lost 1 base, J lost 6 bases, and 15 bases lay in between. The germline V gene has CDR1 MDHEN and CDR2 SYDVKM. CDR3 length equals 16 residues. The CDR3 coding sequence is TGTGCCAGCAGTTTATTAATGTCAGGGACCGATGAAAAACTGTTTTTT. Residues: CASSLLMSGTDEKLFF.

The J gene is TRBJ2-5, the V gene TRBV2; 8 nucleotides match TRBD2. CDR3 length: 14 amino acids. Trimming removed 3 bases from V and 4 bases from J; junction bases left unmatched: 4. Germline CDR1 SNHLY, CDR2 FYNNEI. CDR3 protein: CASSDPGGGETQYF. CDR3 nucleotides: TGTGCCAGCAGTGATCCGGGGGGGGGAGAGACCCAGTACTTC.

The chain combines TRBV4-3 with TRBJ1-1; D is unclear. Germline CDR1 and CDR2: LGHNA and YSLEER. V was clipped by 2 bases and J by 6 bases, with 19 bases between them. The CDR3 is 16 amino acids. CDR3: CASSQSPIREYAEAFF. In nucleotides, the CDR3 is TGCGCCAGCAGCCAATCGCCGATTCGGGAATACGCTGAAGCTTTCTTT.

J is TRBJ1-6 and V is TRBV27, with TRBD1 as a possible D gene (6 bases). The CDR3 runs 17 residues. CDR1 is MNHEY, CDR2 SMNVEV, per germline (reference sequence). Trimming stripped 8 bases from V and 7 bases from J, with 24 bases between. The CDR3 here is CASSLTWTAVLNSPLHF. CDR3 sequence (DNA): TGTGCCAGCTCGCTGACCTGGACAGCCGTATTAAATTCACCCCTCCACTTT.

The J gene is TRBJ2-7, the V gene TRBV19; 8 bases map to TRBD1. V lost 6 bases, J lost 6 bases, and 19 bases stayed unmatched. The CDR3 spans 17 residues. The V gene's germline CDR1 is LNHDA and CDR2 SQIVND (reference sequence). CDR3 sequence reads: CASSTTDRGRTFGEQYF. CDR3 nucleotides: TGTGCCAGTAGCACGACAGACAGGGGACGTACGTTCGGCGAGCAGTACTTC.

The genes are TRBV7-8 and TRBJ1-2; the D gene is possibly TRBD1 (5 bases). Trimming removed 1 base at V and 1 base at J, with 16 bases between. The germline V gene encodes CDR1 SGHVS and CDR2 FQNEAQ. This CDR3 has 17 amino acids. The CDR3 spells CASSLETELGGNYGYTF. CDR3 DNA sequence: TGTGCCAGCAGCTTAGAAACGGAACTGGGGGGTAACTATGGCTACACCTTC.

The genes are TRBV11-2 and TRBJ1-2; a possible D gene is TRBD1 (5 bases). Trimming removed 8 bases at V and 4 bases at J, with 20 bases between. The CDR3 covers 15 residues. Germline V gene data show CDR1 as SGHAT and CDR2 as FQNNGV. The CDR3 DNA reads TGTGCCAGCCGGTCTTTTCGGGGCCGACCCTATGGCTACACCTTC. This translates into CASRSFRGRPYGYTF.